The clone carrying this T cell receptor (beta chain) has a handful of counts. Antigen: not known. The assay was immunoSEQ multiplex PCR, and TCRdb's table has in-frame clones only and misses some. The table lists 15,000 to 20,000 clones, approximately 70% of them singletons, with 20% to 25% in the top ten. The sample is drawn from a study of CD4 T cells in relation to SARS-CoV-2 and coronaviruses. Study conclusions and caveats: In approximately 70% of donors, memory CD4+ clonotypes crossrecognized SARS-CoV-2 and at least one common cold coronavirus spike.

The unexposed donors gave CD4+ T cells in 2011-2018, prior to COVID-19. The cells were cultured for about ten days before CD4+ T cells were isolated. Testing used SARS-CoV-2 S/N and four cold-coronavirus spikes on unexposed-donor CD4+ T cells, cells permitting. Sequencing was performed on CD4+ T cells from PBMCs, cultured in vitro. This clonotype was sampled from a human donor in good health.

The CDR3 DNA is TGTGCCTGGAGTGTACAGGAAGATTCACCCCTCCACTTT. This codes for CAWSVQEDSPLHF. This chain links TRBV30 with TRBJ1-6; tentative D call: TRBD1 (5 bases). The CDR3 is 13 residues long. V dropped 0 bases and J dropped 8 bases, with 8 bases sitting between them. CDR1 GTSNPN and CDR2 SVGIG come from the germline V gene (reference sequence).